The rows below give T cell receptor beta chains drawn from one sample of a study of beta chain features in type 1 diabetes. Data came from immunoSEQ multiplex PCR; TCRdb stores just in-frame clones and leaves some out. The table has 900,000 or so clones, roughly a sixth seen once; the top ten hold 0.023%. Specimen: naive CD4+ T cells from blood. The receptors here all came from a woman aged 18-30 years in good health. Both conserved end residues are part of each CDR3.

j_call,v_call,cdr3_aa
TRBJ1-1,TRBV6-4,CASSEGGQSEAFF
TRBJ2-3,TRBV10-3,CAIRAGGSTDTQYF
TRBJ2-3,TRBV7-9,CASSLGHTDTQYF
TRBJ1-1,TRBV7-2,CASSHGDRNTEAFF
TRBJ2-4,TRBV5-1,CASSHPDLRKNIQYF
TRBJ2-1,TRBV28,CASLGAGGPTEQFF
TRBJ1-2,TRBV29-1,CSVGGIYGYTF
TRBJ2-5,TRBV7-9,CASSLGWGRETQYF
TRBJ2-7,TRBV5-1,CASSLALRTGIPYEQYF
TRBJ2-5,TRBV5-4,CASSLEWTGGVKETQYF
TRBJ2-2,TRBV19,CASSIVGVGELFF
TRBJ1-2,TRBV10-3,CAISGTGQSRDTF
TRBJ2-1,TRBV29-1,CSPPNNEQFF
TRBJ2-2,TRBV4-2,CASSQDYAGEGSGELFF
TRBJ2-2,TRBV7-2,CASSLVATVNTGELFF
TRBJ2-5,TRBV18,CASSPPGARVRETQYF
TRBJ2-1,TRBV29-1,CSVARTGQSSYNEQFF
TRBJ1-2,TRBV18,CAGRSRDGYTF
TRBJ1-1,TRBV19,CASSIQGVVNTEAFF
TRBJ1-2,TRBV4-3,CASSQDLLVGNGYTF
TRBJ2-3,TRBV11-2,CASSLGPYTDTQYF
TRBJ2-1,TRBV18,CASSPQNTVDAFF
TRBJ2-7,TRBV29-1,CSAGVGTVRGEQYF
TRBJ2-5,TRBV2,CASSGSTAGVRETQYF
TRBJ2-1,TRBV20-1,CSVRSKNEQFF
TRBJ2-7,TRBV5-4,CASSEGLAGVYEQYF
TRBJ2-3,TRBV9,CASGRAGLAVADTQYF
TRBJ2-7,TRBV28,CASSHNGWHTTYEQYF
TRBJ1-1,TRBV15,CATSSGTGNMNTEAFF
TRBJ2-1,TRBV6-6,CASTDRADEQFF
TRBJ2-1,TRBV19,CASSIWPSNEQFF
TRBJ2-1,TRBV9,CASSFRQGREQFF
TRBJ2-2,TRBV4-2,CASSPGTLVSGELFF
TRBJ2-3,TRBV4-3,CASSLIYRGRADTQYF
TRBJ1-1,TRBV28,CASSSASGTGRTEAFF
TRBJ1-2,TRBV27,CASRTSGSNYGYTF
TRBJ2-2,TRBV11-2,CASSLVFPGTGGELFF
TRBJ2-7,TRBV6-6,CASSWPGFYEQYF
TRBJ2-5,TRBV18,CASSPPGSAETQYF
TRBJ2-4,TRBV2,CASKQGKAKNIQYF
TRBJ2-1,TRBV10-3,CAISESGTSGYNEQFF